Sequencing of this T cell receptor beta chain was carried out in a study of Ad26.COV2.S vaccination and SARS-CoV-2 variants. The sample's treatment: roughly 20 received Ad26.COV2.S at low or high dose, single or two shots; roughly five received placebo; per-sample allocation not given. At day 63 after the first vaccine or placebo injection, samples were drawn. Profiled with immunoSEQ multiplex PCR; TCRdb holds only in-frame clones, not every one. The sample contains hundreds of thousands of clones, around four fifths of which appear only once. From germline, CDR1 is SNHLY and CDR2 FYNNEI. V shed 4 bases, J shed 5 bases, and the junction held 10 bases outside the gene matches. This CDR3 region has 15 residues.

Sample: peripheral blood, taken in a trial of Ad26.COV2.S vaccine versus placebo. This clonotype was sampled from a person between 18 and 65 years old who received the Ad26.COV2.S COVID-19 vaccine or a placebo. The J gene is TRBJ1-1, the V gene TRBV2, with 7 nucleotides matching TRBD1. In DNA form, the CDR3 reads TGTGCCAGCAGTGCCTATGGACAGGCCCAGACTGAAGCTTTCTTT. Protein sequence: CASSAYGQAQTEAFF. The full variable domain, with the rest looked up from reference TRBV2 and TRBJ1-1, is EPEVTQTPSHQVTQMGQEVILRCVPISNHLYFYWYRQILGQKVEFLVSFYNNEISEKSEIFDDQFSVERPDGSNFTLKIRSTKLEDSAMYFCASSAYGQAQTEAFFGQGTRLTVV.